This T cell receptor (beta chain) was obtained from a study of blood T cell repertoires in COVID-19. Method: immunoSEQ multiplex PCR; TCRdb's copy keeps in-frame clones and lacks some. The table lists about 160,000 clones, 75% to 85% of them singletons. This clonotype was obtained from a woman aged 55 to 70 with COVID-19, enrolled during active disease. Sample: peripheral blood.

This chain's CDR3 is CATSDQYRGRETQYF. CDR3 DNA sequence: TGTGCCACCAGTGATCAATACAGGGGGCGAGAGACCCAGTACTTC. This chain joins TRBV24-1 and TRBJ2-5, with 9 bases fitting TRBD1. CDR3 length: 15 residues. In germline, CDR1 is KGHDR, CDR2 SFDVKD. Trimming took 3 bases from V and 4 from J; bases not matched to a gene: 5.